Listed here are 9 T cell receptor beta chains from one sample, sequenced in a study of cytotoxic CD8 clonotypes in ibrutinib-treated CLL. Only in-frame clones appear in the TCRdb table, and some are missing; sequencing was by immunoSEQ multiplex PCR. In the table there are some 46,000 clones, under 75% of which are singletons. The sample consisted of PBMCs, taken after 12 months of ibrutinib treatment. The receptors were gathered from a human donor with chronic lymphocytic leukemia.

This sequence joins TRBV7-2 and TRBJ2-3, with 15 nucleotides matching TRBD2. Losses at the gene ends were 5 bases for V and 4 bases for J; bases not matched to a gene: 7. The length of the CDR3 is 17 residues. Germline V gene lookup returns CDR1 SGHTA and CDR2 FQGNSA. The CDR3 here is CASSPWTSGGAADTQYF. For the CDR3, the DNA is TGTGCCAGCAGCCCTTGGACTAGCGGGGGGGCGGCAGATACGCAGTATTTT.

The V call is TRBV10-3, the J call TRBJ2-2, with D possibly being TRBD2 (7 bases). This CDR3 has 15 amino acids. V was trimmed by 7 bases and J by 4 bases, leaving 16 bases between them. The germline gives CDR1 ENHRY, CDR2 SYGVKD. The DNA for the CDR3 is TGTGCCATCACGGGGGGCGGGCCCTCCACCGGGGAGCTGTTTTTT. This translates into CAITGGGPSTGELFF.

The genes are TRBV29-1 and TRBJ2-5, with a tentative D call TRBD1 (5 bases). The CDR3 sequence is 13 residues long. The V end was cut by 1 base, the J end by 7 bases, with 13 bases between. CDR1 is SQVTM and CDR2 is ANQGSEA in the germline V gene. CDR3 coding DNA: TGCAGCGTTGAAGCTACAGGCCTGGGGACCCAGTACTTC. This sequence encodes CSVEATGLGTQYF.

CDR3 sequence: CASSLADSSYEQYF. In nucleotides, the CDR3 is TGCGCCAGCAGCTTGGCCGACAGCTCCTACGAGCAGTACTTC. The genes are TRBV5-1 and TRBJ2-7; D perhaps matches TRBD1 (5 bases). The CDR3 loop spans 14 amino acids. V shed 0 bases and J shed 0 bases, with 7 bases lying between them. The germline gives CDR1 SGHRS, CDR2 YFSETQ.

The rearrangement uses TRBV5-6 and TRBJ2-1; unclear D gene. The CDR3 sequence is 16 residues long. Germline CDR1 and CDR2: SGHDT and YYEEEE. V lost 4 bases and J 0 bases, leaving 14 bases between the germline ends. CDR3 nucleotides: TGTGCCAGCAGCAAGGTGACGGTCCTCTCCTACAATGAGCAGTTCTTC. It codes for CASSKVTVLSYNEQFF.

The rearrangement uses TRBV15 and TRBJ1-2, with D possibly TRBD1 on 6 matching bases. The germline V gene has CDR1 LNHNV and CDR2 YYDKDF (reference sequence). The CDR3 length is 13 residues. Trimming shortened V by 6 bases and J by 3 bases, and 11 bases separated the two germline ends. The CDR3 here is CATSQGQYYGYTF. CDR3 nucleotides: TGTGCCACCAGTCAGGGGCAGTACTATGGCTACACCTTC.

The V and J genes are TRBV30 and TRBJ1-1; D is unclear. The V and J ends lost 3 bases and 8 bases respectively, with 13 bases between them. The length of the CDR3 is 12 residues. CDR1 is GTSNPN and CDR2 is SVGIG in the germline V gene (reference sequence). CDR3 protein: CAWSEGRLEAFF. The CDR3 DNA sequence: TGTGCCTGGAGCGAGGGTCGTCTAGAAGCTTTCTTT.

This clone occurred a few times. As DNA, the CDR3 is TGTGCCAGCAGCTTGAATGGAGGGGTCTACGAGCAGTACTTC. Translated: CASSLNGGVYEQYF. The chain combines TRBV5-6 with TRBJ2-7; D perhaps matches TRBD2 (6 bases). V was shortened by 1 base and J by 3 bases, with 11 bases between the two germline ends. Per germline, CDR1 SGHDT and CDR2 YYEEEE. There are 14 residues in the CDR3.

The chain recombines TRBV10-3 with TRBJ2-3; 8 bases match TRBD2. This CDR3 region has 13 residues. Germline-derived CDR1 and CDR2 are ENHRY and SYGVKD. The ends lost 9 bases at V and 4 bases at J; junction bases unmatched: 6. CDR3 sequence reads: CAIRSGVPDTQYF. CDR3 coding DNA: TGTGCCATTCGTAGCGGGGTGCCAGATACGCAGTATTTT.